This record looks at one T cell receptor beta chain sequence and its context. These data originate in a study of shared clonotypes between healthy human individuals. The authors distributed each subset's genomic DNA evenly over several immunoSEQ plates. The protocol was immunoSEQ multiplex PCR, while the TCRdb copy is restricted to in-frame clones and leaves out a portion. This sample carries roughly 1.4 million clones, about 98.5% of them seen once, and the ten largest clones take 0.36%. The sample comprised naive CD4+ T cells sorted from blood. Stated subset: CD45RA+ positively selected. The clonotype originates from a man aged 30 to 45 in good health.

The CDR3 DNA is TGTGCCAGCAGCTTACAAGGGACTCTCACCCGCGAGGCTTTCTTT. Translation gives CASSLQGTLTREAFF. The chain is built from TRBV11-2 and TRBJ1-1; D may be TRBD1 (5 bases). Germline loops: CDR1 SGHAT, CDR2 FQNNGV. CDR3 size: 15 residues. V lost 2 bases and J 11 bases, leaving 21 bases between the germline ends. Based on the CDR3 plus reference TRBV11-2 and TRBJ1-1, the full variable domain is EAGVAQSPRYKIIEKRQSVAFWCNPISGHATLYWYQQILGQGPKLLIQFQNNGVVDDSQLPKDRFSAERLKGVDSTLKIQPAKLEDSAVYLCASSLQGTLTREAFFGQGTRLTVV.